The present entry profiles one T cell receptor beta chain with its context. V was pared by 0 bases and J by 3 bases, with 5 bases of the junction left unmatched. The V gene's germline CDR1 is SGHTS and CDR2 YDEGEE. The CDR3 is 16 amino acids. This specimen belongs to a study of blood T cell repertoires in COVID-19. Enrolled during active infection, Seattle patients were then followed longitudinally. Assay used: immunoSEQ multiplex PCR; TCRdb lists only in-frame clones, some missing. The profile covers roughly 290,000 clones, with around 82% appearing a single time and about 0.9% taken by the ten largest.

Input material: peripheral blood. The genes are TRBV5-8 and TRBJ2-1; 8 bases match TRBD2. This clonotype originated in a human donor with COVID-19, enrolled during active disease. The donor label of this sample is uncertain. The CDR3 spells CASSLGSGSLYNEQFF. In nucleotides, the CDR3 is TGTGCCAGCAGCTTGGGGAGCGGGAGCCTCTACAATGAGCAGTTCTTC.